The present TCR beta chain was sequenced within a study of shared clonotypes between healthy human individuals. Whole-study findings and limits: In the sorted subsets, rarefaction showed sequencing was incomplete despite large depth.

Germline lookup yields CDR1 SGHVS and CDR2 FNYEAQ. The CDR3 contains 14 residues. Trimming took 7 bases from V and 8 from J, leaving 18 bases between them. Clones were sequenced by immunoSEQ multiplex PCR, and TCRdb holds only the in-frame ones, with some missing. Of about 700,000 clones listed, 90% to 95% are singletons. In this sample, this clone turned up once. As yet, its antigen is unknown. Naive CD8 populations comprised CD45RO-negative cells positively selected for CCR7, excluding terminally differentiated effector memory CD45RA+ cells. Material: naive CD8+ T cells sorted from blood. The J gene is TRBJ2-1, the V gene TRBV7-6; possibly TRBD2 for D (5 bases). The source is a man aged 25-45 years in good health. CDR3 sequence: CASTSYGEGDEQFF. For the CDR3, the DNA is TGTGCCAGCACCTCTTACGGGGAAGGCGATGAGCAGTTCTTC.